This T cell receptor beta chain appears in the sequencing data of a study of OX40 agonist ivuxolimab in advanced cancers. Clones were sequenced by immunoSEQ multiplex PCR, and TCRdb holds only the in-frame ones, with some missing. The table has approximately 120,000 clones, less than 95% seen once; the top ten hold around 0.81%. The CDR3 spans 13 residues. Germline values: CDR1 SGHTA, CDR2 FQGNSA. Trimming removed 1 base from V and 6 bases from J, with 6 bases in between. This chain links TRBV7-2 with TRBJ1-4; D is unresolved. The sequenced sample was CD4+ or CD8+ T cells sorted from blood, obtained in a trial of the OX40 agonist ivuxolimab. This TCR came from an adult with an advanced solid tumor such as melanoma, head and neck, liver or kidney cancer. DNA for the CDR3: TGTGCCAGCAGCTTAGGTGCCGATGAAAAACTGTTTTTT. It codes for CASSLGADEKLFF.